This T cell receptor beta chain emerged from a study of cytomegalovirus exposure and HLA in healthy donors. Study results and caveats: TRBV6-2, TRBV6-3 and some other V segments were unresolvable in 87-base-pair reads. Association with HLA alleles at 0.05 false discovery rate was found for 15,000 to 20,000 TCR beta sequences in a later analysis.

In the case of this clone: The antigen remains unidentified.

The PCR was carried out with 60 Vbeta primers and 13 Jbeta primers. Clones were read by immunoSEQ multiplex PCR, and TCRdb kept only the in-frame ones, dropping some. Of about 120,000 clones listed, 80% were seen once; the top ten hold over 2.5%. The CDR3 consists of 14 residues. Germline V lookup: CDR1 MNHEY, CDR2 SVGAGI. V was shortened by 2 bases and J by 5 bases, with 7 bases between the two germline ends. The TCR originated in a male donor in good health and CMV-seronegative. Sequencing used PBMCs. The chain combines TRBV6-5 with TRBJ1-6, with D uncertain. CDR3 sequence reads: CASSYGQNNSPLHF. For the CDR3, the DNA is TGTGCCAGCAGTTACGGGCAGAATAATTCACCCCTCCACTTT.